This is a list of T cell receptor beta chains from one sample in a study of CD8+ T cells in alopecia areata. Libraries were prepared by immunoSEQ multiplex PCR; TCRdb keeps only in-frame clonotypes and omits some of them. This sample has some 120,000 clones; around 60% occur once, and the top ten carry roughly 4.5%. Material: CD4+ T cells sorted from blood, obtained at week 0. The origin of the receptors is a human donor with alopecia areata. CDR3s include the opening cysteine and the closing phenylalanine or tryptophan. D genes are given only for firm matches. A row's size may be missing; if present it is once, few, many or a size class.

CDR3 DNA	CDR3 protein	D gene	clone size	J gene	V gene
TGCAGCGCAGAGACGGTGGCGGACGAGCAGTACTTC	CSAETVADEQYF	-	few	TRBJ2-7	TRBV29-1
TGCGCCAGCAGCTGGGCCGGGACACCGAACACTGAAGCTTTCTTT	CASSWAGTPNTEAFF	-	few	TRBJ1-1	TRBV5-1
TGTGCCACCAGCAGAGACCAAGCGGGGCTCTACAATGAGCAGTTCTTC	CATSRDQAGLYNEQFF	TRBD2	once	TRBJ2-1	TRBV15
TGTGCCAGCAGCTTACTCGGGACAGGTGTTGAGGGACTGTTTTTT	CASSLLGTGVEGLFF	TRBD1	-	TRBJ1-4	TRBV7-2
TGCGCCAGCAGCCAGACAGGAGGTCAGCACTATGGCTACACCTTC	CASSQTGGQHYGYTF	-	-	TRBJ1-2	TRBV5-1
TGCAGCGAATTTGCCAGGGAGAGCACAGATACGCAGTATTTT	CSEFARESTDTQYF	-	-	TRBJ2-3	TRBV29-1
TGTGCCAGCAGCTTCTCCGGAGGACAGGGGGCCACTGAAGCTTTCTTT	CASSFSGGQGATEAFF	TRBD1	-	TRBJ1-1	TRBV7-9
TGCGCCAGCAGCTTCAGAGTGGGGGGGCAAGAGACCCAGTACTTC	CASSFRVGGQETQYF	TRBD2	-	TRBJ2-5	TRBV5-1
TGTGCCAGCAGTCCCCTCCGGGACAGGGCCGACACCTTC	CASSPLRDRADTF	TRBD1	-	TRBJ1-2	TRBV6-5
TGCGCCAGCAGCGGGTCCCTGGGTGTGACCCAGTACTTC	CASSGSLGVTQYF	-	-	TRBJ2-5	TRBV5-1
TGTGCCAGCAGTGATGGACTCCGCTACGAAGAGACCCAGTACTTC	CASSDGLRYEETQYF	-	-	TRBJ2-5	TRBV6-1
TGTGCCAGCAGTGAATGGCAGGGGAACACTGAAGCTTTCTTT	CASSEWQGNTEAFF	-	-	TRBJ1-1	TRBV25-1
TGTGCCAGCAGTCCCACTTATATGAGGGTCGACTATGGCTACACCTTC	CASSPTYMRVDYGYTF	-	few	TRBJ1-2	TRBV27
TGTGCCAGCAGAAGTAACCCGACAGGGGTGAAGGAAGCTTTCTTT	CASRSNPTGVKEAFF	TRBD1	-	TRBJ1-1	TRBV6-5
TGCGCCAGCAGCCAAGCAACGCTCAATCAGCCCCAGCATTTT	CASSQATLNQPQHF	-	-	TRBJ1-5	TRBV4-1
TGTGCCAGCAGTGGTCGGTACGAGCAGTACTTC	CASSGRYEQYF	-	-	TRBJ2-7	TRBV2
TGTGCCAGCAGCCAAGATCCGAAGACGGCAGATACGCAGTATTTT	CASSQDPKTADTQYF	-	-	TRBJ2-3	TRBV4-2
TGTGCCAGCAGTGTACAAGAGACCCAGTACTTC	CASSVQETQYF	-	-	TRBJ2-5	TRBV2
TGTGCCAGCAGCTTAGTGTGGCAGGGCCTCGCTGAAGCTTTCTTT	CASSLVWQGLAEAFF	-	-	TRBJ1-1	TRBV7-2
TGTGCCAGCAGGCGGGATAACACTGAAGCTTTCTTT	CASRRDNTEAFF	-	few	TRBJ1-1	TRBV7-9
TGTGCCAGCAGCCATGAGGGGGGCTTTGACTACACCTTC	CASSHEGGFDYTF	-	-	TRBJ1-2	TRBV7-3
TGCGCCAGCAGCCCGAACGGACAGGGGAACACCGGGGAGCTGTTTTTT	CASSPNGQGNTGELFF	TRBD1	-	TRBJ2-2	TRBV5-1
TGTGCCAGCAGCTTAACGTCTGGGGGTGGCTACACCTTC	CASSLTSGGGYTF	-	-	TRBJ1-2	TRBV7-3
TGTGCCAGCAGCTTAGACCGGGCGAACTATGGCTACACCTTC	CASSLDRANYGYTF	-	-	TRBJ1-2	TRBV7-2
TGTGCCAGCAGCCGCGGGACTAGCACCGGGGAGCTGTTTTTT	CASSRGTSTGELFF	TRBD2	few	TRBJ2-2	TRBV6-5
TGTGCCAGCAGCTTAGCTGGGGCCAATGAGCAGTTCTTC	CASSLAGANEQFF	-	-	TRBJ2-1	TRBV7-9
TGTGCCACCAGCAGAACCCGAGGGCAGGGCTCCTACGAGCAGTACTTC	CATSRTRGQGSYEQYF	-	-	TRBJ2-7	TRBV15
TGCAGTGCTAGGAGGGACAACATTCAGTACTTC	CSARRDNIQYF	-	-	TRBJ2-4	TRBV20-1
TGCGCCAGCAGCATGGGACCCACCATCGAGCAGTACTTC	CASSMGPTIEQYF	-	few	TRBJ2-7	TRBV5-1
TGTGCCAGCAGCTTCCTGCGGGGTGACGAGCAGTACTTC	CASSFLRGDEQYF	-	-	TRBJ2-7	TRBV7-2
TGTGCCAGTAGCGGGAGCATAAAGGAGCAGTTCTTC	CASSGSIKEQFF	-	-	TRBJ2-1	TRBV19
TGCAGCGCCGAGGGTAGGGGAAGGCACACTGAAGCTTTCTTT	CSAEGRGRHTEAFF	-	-	TRBJ1-1	TRBV29-1
TGCGCCAGCAGCCAAGATCGTGGGGTTGACTATGGCTACACCTTC	CASSQDRGVDYGYTF	-	few	TRBJ1-2	TRBV4-3
TGTGCCAGCAGTCCCTACACTAGCGGGAGCTACGAGCAGTACTTC	CASSPYTSGSYEQYF	TRBD2	-	TRBJ2-7	TRBV2
TGCGCCAGCAGCCAAGACCCGGGCTCAGCTAACTATGGCTACACCTTC	CASSQDPGSANYGYTF	-	few	TRBJ1-2	TRBV4-3
TGTGCCAGCAGTGAACGATCCGGGTTCTATGGCTACACCTTC	CASSERSGFYGYTF	-	-	TRBJ1-2	TRBV25-1
TGTGCCAGCAGCCCAGGGGTCGGGGAGCACAATGAGCAGTTCTTC	CASSPGVGEHNEQFF	-	-	TRBJ2-1	TRBV11-2
TGTGCCAGCAGCTTAGCTGGGACAGGGGGAGAGGGTGGCTACACCTTC	CASSLAGTGGEGGYTF	TRBD1	-	TRBJ1-2	TRBV7-2
TGTGCCAGCAGAACAGGGGTCGGAGCTAACTATGGCTACACCTTC	CASRTGVGANYGYTF	TRBD1	-	TRBJ1-2	TRBV2
TGTGCCAGCAGCCAGGAGTTCAATCAGCCCCAGCATTTT	CASSQEFNQPQHF	-	-	TRBJ1-5	TRBV6-5
TGTGCCAGCAGCTTAGAGGCTCTGGGACAGGGGAGGACTGAAGCTTTCTTT	CASSLEALGQGRTEAFF	TRBD1	-	TRBJ1-1	TRBV11-1
TGTGCCATCAGTGAGTCGAATGGCAGGGTGGATGGCTACACCTTC	CAISESNGRVDGYTF	-	-	TRBJ1-2	TRBV10-3
TGTGCCAGCAGTGTATCCAGGGATTCTTTTGAGCAGTACTTC	CASSVSRDSFEQYF	-	-	TRBJ2-7	TRBV2
TGCGCCACCAGGTTGCGAATGAACACTGAAGCTTTCTTT	CATRLRMNTEAFF	-	-	TRBJ1-1	TRBV5-1
TGCGCCAGCAGCCCCGCAGGAGAGAACACTGAAGCTTTCTTT	CASSPAGENTEAFF	-	-	TRBJ1-1	TRBV4-1